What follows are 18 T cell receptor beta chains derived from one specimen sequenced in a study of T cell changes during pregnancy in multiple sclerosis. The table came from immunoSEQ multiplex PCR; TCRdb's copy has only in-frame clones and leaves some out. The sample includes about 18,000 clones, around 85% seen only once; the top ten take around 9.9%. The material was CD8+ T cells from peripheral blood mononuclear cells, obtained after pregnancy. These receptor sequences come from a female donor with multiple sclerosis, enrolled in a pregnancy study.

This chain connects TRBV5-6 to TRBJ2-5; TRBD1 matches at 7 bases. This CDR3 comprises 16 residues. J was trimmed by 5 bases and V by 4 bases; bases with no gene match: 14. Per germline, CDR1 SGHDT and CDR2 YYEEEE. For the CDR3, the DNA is TGTGCCAGCAGCGGATACAGGGGAAGTGTCTTGGAGACCCAGTACTTC. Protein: CASSGYRGSVLETQYF.

CDR3 residues: CASGTGLDYEQYF. CDR3 DNA sequence: TGTGCCAGCGGTACGGGACTGGACTACGAGCAGTACTTC. This chain uses TRBV7-2 with TRBJ2-7, with D tentatively TRBD2 (6 bases). The CDR3 length is 13 residues. Trimming pared 8 bases from V and 3 bases from J, leaving 14 bases between. Germline loops: CDR1 SGHTA, CDR2 FQGNSA.

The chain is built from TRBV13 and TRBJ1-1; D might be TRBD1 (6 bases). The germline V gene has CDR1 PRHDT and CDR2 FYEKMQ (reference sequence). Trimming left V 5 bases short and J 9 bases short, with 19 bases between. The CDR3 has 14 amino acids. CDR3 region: CASSQGPQGQKAFF. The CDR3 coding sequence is TGTGCCAGCAGCCAAGGCCCACAGGGCCAAAAAGCTTTCTTT.

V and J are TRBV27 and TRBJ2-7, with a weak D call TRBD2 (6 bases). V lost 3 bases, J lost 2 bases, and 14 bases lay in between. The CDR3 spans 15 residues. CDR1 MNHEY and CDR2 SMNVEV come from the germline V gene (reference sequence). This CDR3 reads CASSLGRGFTYEQYF. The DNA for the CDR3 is TGTGCCAGCAGTTTGGGCCGGGGGTTTACCTACGAGCAGTACTTC.

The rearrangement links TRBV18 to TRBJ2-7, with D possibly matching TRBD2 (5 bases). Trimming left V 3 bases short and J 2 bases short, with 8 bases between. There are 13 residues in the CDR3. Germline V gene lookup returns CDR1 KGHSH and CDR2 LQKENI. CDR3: CASSPAGTYEQYF. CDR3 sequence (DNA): TGTGCCAGCTCACCTGCCGGGACCTACGAGCAGTACTTC.

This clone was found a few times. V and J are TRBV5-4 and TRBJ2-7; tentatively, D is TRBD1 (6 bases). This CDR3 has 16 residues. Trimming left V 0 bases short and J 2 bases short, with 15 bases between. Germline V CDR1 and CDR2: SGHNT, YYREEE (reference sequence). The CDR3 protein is CASSLDPDTGTYEQYF. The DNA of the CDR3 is TGTGCCAGCAGCTTGGATCCCGATACAGGGACCTACGAGCAGTACTTC.

The CDR3 sequence is CSVTSGSRTDTQYF. The CDR3, as DNA: TGCAGCGTTACAAGCGGGAGTCGCACAGATACGCAGTATTTT. This chain joins TRBV29-1 and TRBJ2-3; TRBD2 agrees at 8 bases. The ends lost 5 bases at V and 1 base at J; junction bases unmatched: 5. Looked up from germline, CDR1 is SQVTM and CDR2 is ANQGSEA. The length of the CDR3 is 14 residues.

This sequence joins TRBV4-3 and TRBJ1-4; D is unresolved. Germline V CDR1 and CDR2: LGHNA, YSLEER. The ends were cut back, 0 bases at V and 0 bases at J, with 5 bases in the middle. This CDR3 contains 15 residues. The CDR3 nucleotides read TGCGCCAGCAGCCAAGAACAGCCAACTAATGAAAAACTGTTTTTT. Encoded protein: CASSQEQPTNEKLFF.

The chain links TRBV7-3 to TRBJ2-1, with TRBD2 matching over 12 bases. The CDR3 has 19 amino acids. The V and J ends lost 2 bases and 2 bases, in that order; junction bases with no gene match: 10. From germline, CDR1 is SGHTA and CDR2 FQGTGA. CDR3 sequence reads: CASSLVLAGGPSTYNEQFF. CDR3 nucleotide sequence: TGTGCCAGCAGCTTAGTCCTAGCGGGAGGGCCAAGCACCTACAATGAGCAGTTCTTC.

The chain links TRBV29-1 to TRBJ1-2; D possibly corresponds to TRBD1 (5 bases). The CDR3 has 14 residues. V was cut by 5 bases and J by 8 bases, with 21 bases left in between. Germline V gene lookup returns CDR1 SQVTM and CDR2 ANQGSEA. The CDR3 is CSVWGGTEFGGYTF. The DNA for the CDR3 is TGCAGCGTTTGGGGGGGGACGGAATTCGGAGGCTACACCTTC.

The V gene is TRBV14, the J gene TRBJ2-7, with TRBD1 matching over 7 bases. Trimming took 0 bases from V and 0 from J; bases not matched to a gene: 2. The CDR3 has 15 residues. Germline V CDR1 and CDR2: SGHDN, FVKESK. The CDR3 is CASSQEQGSSYEQYF. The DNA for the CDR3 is TGTGCCAGCAGCCAAGAACAGGGGAGCTCCTACGAGCAGTACTTC.

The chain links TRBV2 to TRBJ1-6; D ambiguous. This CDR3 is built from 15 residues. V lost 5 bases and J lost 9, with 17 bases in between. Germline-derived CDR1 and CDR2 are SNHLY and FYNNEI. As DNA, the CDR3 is TGTGCCAGCAGTCCGGAAGGAGCCAAAACTTCACCCCTCCACTTT. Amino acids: CASSPEGAKTSPLHF.

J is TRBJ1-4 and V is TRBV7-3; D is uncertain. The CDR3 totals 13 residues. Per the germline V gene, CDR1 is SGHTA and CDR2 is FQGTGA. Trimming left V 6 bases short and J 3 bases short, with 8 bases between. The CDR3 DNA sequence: TGTGCCAGCAGTGACGGGGCTAATGAAAAACTGTTTTTT. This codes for CASSDGANEKLFF.

The CDR3 DNA follows: TGTGCCAGCAGCTGGGGGACTAGCGGGAATACGCAGTATTTT. It is translated as CASSWGTSGNTQYF. This chain links TRBV5-4 with TRBJ2-3; 13 bases match TRBD2. Germline assignment: CDR1 SGHNT and CDR2 YYREEE (reference sequence). V was pared by 3 bases and J by 7 bases, with 2 bases of the junction left unmatched. The CDR3 sequence is 14 residues long.

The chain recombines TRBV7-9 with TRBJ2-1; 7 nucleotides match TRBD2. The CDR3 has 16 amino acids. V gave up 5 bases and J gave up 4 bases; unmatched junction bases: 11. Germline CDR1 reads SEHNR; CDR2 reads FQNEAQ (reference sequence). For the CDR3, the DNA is TGTGCCAGCAGCCCCCCGGAGGCGGGAGCTTACAATGAGCAGTTCTTC. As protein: CASSPPEAGAYNEQFF.

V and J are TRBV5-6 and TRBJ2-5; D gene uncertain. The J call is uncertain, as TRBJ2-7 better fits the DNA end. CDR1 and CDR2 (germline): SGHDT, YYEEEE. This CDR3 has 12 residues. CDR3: CASSPRGHEQYF. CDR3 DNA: TGTGCCAGCAGCCCACGAGGCCACGAGCAGTACTTC.

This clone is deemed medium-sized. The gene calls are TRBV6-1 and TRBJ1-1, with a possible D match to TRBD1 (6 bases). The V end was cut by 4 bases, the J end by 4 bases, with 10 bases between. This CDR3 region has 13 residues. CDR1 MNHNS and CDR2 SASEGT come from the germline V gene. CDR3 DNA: TGTGCCAGCAGTGGACAGGAGGTCACTGAAGCTTTCTTT. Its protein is CASSGQEVTEAFF.

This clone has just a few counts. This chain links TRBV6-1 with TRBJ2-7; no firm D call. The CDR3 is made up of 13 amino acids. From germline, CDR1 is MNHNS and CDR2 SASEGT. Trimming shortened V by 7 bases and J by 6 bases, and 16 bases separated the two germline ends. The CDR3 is CASTQGEAGEQYF. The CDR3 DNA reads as TGTGCCAGCACCCAAGGCGAGGCTGGCGAGCAGTACTTC.